This T cell receptor beta chain appears in the sequencing data of a study of technical replicates of blood from a handful of donors. Assay: immunoSEQ multiplex PCR; the TCRdb copy retains only in-frame clones and omits some. This sample has 100,000 or so clones, with nearly 96% found just once. The CDR3 loop spans 17 amino acids. Trimming pared 0 bases from V and 0 bases from J, leaving 12 bases between. Germline CDR1 and CDR2: KGHSH and LQKENI. This TCR was sampled from a human donor in good health. The sample taken for sequencing was T cells isolated from PBMCs. The V and J genes are TRBV18 and TRBJ1-3; no firm D call. CDR3 nucleotides: TGTGCCAGCTCACCACCCTCAACAGCCTACTCTGGAAACACCATATATTTT. This sequence encodes CASSPPSTAYSGNTIYF.